These 30 T cell receptor beta chains share one sample of origin, sequenced in a study of cytomegalovirus exposure and HLA in healthy donors. The primer mix had 60 Vbeta and 13 Jbeta primers. Method: immunoSEQ multiplex PCR; TCRdb's copy keeps in-frame clones and lacks some. In the table there are 120,000 or so clones, 60% to 85% of which are singletons. Sample: PBMCs. The receptors were sampled from a man aged 45-65 years in good health and CMV-seropositive.

The chain carries TRBV30 and TRBJ2-3; a weak D match, TRBD2 (6 bases). Germline V gives CDR1 GTSNPN, CDR2 SVGIG (reference sequence). The length of the CDR3 is 12 residues. Trimming removed 2 bases at V and 9 bases at J, with 12 bases between. As DNA, the CDR3 is TGTGCCTGGAGTTTCTGGAGGGGCACGCAGTATTTT. This gives the protein CAWSFWRGTQYF.

This clone was counted a few times. The chain employs TRBV19 and TRBJ1-1; D unresolved. CDR1 and CDR2 from the germline V gene are LNHDA and SQIVND (reference sequence). V lost 5 bases, J lost 1 base, and 8 bases lay in between. The CDR3 extends over 13 amino acids. As DNA, the CDR3 is TGTGCCAGTAGTTTCAGGTCGAACACTGAAGCTTTCTTT. This translates into CASSFRSNTEAFF.

The rearrangement links TRBV6-1 to TRBJ2-7; TRBD1 might be the D (5 bases). V dropped 7 bases and J dropped 4 bases, with 20 bases sitting between them. Germline lookup yields CDR1 MNHNS and CDR2 SASEGT. The CDR3 has 15 residues. The CDR3 spells CASILYSAGNYEQYF. In DNA, the CDR3 is TGTGCCAGCATTCTCTACTCCGCAGGGAATTACGAGCAGTACTTC.

The J gene is TRBJ2-5, the V gene TRBV28; D remains ambiguous. Looked up from germline, CDR1 is MDHEN and CDR2 is SYDVKM. The V gene lost 7 bases and the J gene lost 5 bases, with 8 bases spanning the gap. This CDR3 region has 11 residues. The CDR3 here is CASTLRETQYF. In DNA form, the CDR3 reads TGTGCCAGCACCCTGCGGGAGACCCAGTACTTC.

This clone was observed a single time. V gene TRBV9 combines with J gene TRBJ1-2; D might be TRBD1 (5 bases). CDR1 is SGDLS, CDR2 YYNGEE, per germline. The length of the CDR3 is 12 residues. Trimming pared 4 bases from V and 6 bases from J, leaving 10 bases between. DNA of the CDR3: TGTGCCAGCAGCCCCAGGGAGGATGGCTACACCTTC. This encodes CASSPREDGYTF.

The chain couples TRBV30 to TRBJ2-7, with TRBD2 matching over 7 bases. Per germline, CDR1 GTSNPN and CDR2 SVGIG (reference sequence). This CDR3 region has 12 residues. CDR3 sequence: CAGGAGAYEQYF. In DNA form, the CDR3 reads TGTGCTGGAGGGGCGGGGGCCTACGAGCAGTACTTC.

The genes are TRBV5-1 and TRBJ1-1; D remains ambiguous. The CDR3 spans 12 residues. Deletions cut 3 bases from V and 7 bases from J, with 10 bases between. Germline assignment: CDR1 SGHRS and CDR2 YFSETQ. CDR3 loop: CASSYSGNEAFF. The CDR3 DNA is TGCGCCAGCAGCTACTCGGGGAATGAAGCTTTCTTT.

This clone has just a few counts. The chain joins TRBV2 to TRBJ2-2, with 13 bases fitting TRBD2. V trimming: 8 bases; J trimming: 7 bases; junction bases outside the gene matches: 4. The germline V gene encodes CDR1 SNHLY and CDR2 FYNNEI. The CDR3 is 14 amino acids. The CDR3 nucleotides are TGTGCCAGCGGACTAGCGGGAGTGGGCGGGGAGCTGTTTTTT. It specifies CASGLAGVGGELFF.

This clone came up a few times. The chain couples TRBV18 to TRBJ2-7; possibly TRBD1 for D (6 bases). V was trimmed by 3 bases and J by 0 bases, leaving 9 bases between them. Germline CDR1 and CDR2: KGHSH and LQKENI. The CDR3 is 14 amino acids. The CDR3 is CASSPDSVSYEQYF. For the CDR3, the DNA is TGTGCCAGCTCACCGGACAGCGTCTCCTACGAGCAGTACTTC.

This clone was detected a few times. The chain recombines TRBV6-5 with TRBJ1-5, with a possible D match to TRBD1 (6 bases). CDR1 MNHEY and CDR2 SVGAGI come from the germline V gene. V was cut by 6 bases and J by 4 bases, with 13 bases left in between. The CDR3 is 14 residues long. In nucleotides, the CDR3 is TGTGCCAGCAGCCTACAGGGTTGGAATCAGCCCCAGCATTTT. Its translation is CASSLQGWNQPQHF.

The sample holds a few counts of this clone. In DNA form, the CDR3 reads TGTGCCAGCAGCCTCGACAGGAACACTGAAGCTTTCTTT. Protein product: CASSLDRNTEAFF. This rearrangement joins TRBV6-5 to TRBJ1-1, with D perhaps TRBD1 (5 bases). This CDR3 spans 13 amino acids. Between the trimmed V and J ends, which lost 6 bases and 1 base, there was a span of 9 bases. Germline V gene data show CDR1 as MNHEY and CDR2 as SVGAGI.

The rearrangement links TRBV6-1 to TRBJ2-5, with D possibly being TRBD2 (6 bases). Per germline, CDR1 MNHNS and CDR2 SASEGT. Trimming removed 3 bases from V and 4 bases from J, with 15 bases in between. This CDR3 has 15 residues. CDR3 nucleotides: TGTGCCAGCAGTGATGGAGGGACTGGGCGAGAGACCCAGTACTTC. It yields the protein CASSDGGTGRETQYF.

V is TRBV7-2 and J is TRBJ1-6, with D possibly being TRBD1 (5 bases). V was pared by 5 bases and J by 10 bases, with 12 bases between. This CDR3 has 13 residues. Germline V gives CDR1 SGHTA, CDR2 FQGNSA. The CDR3 bases are TGTGCCAGCAGCGGGCAGGGAGGATCACCCCTCCACTTT. As protein: CASSGQGGSPLHF.

This clone was counted once. The V call is TRBV30, the J call TRBJ1-1; unclear D gene. The CDR3 is 13 residues long. The V and J ends lost 0 bases and 5 bases respectively, with 10 bases between them. Germline CDR1 and CDR2: GTSNPN and SVGIG (reference sequence). In DNA, the CDR3 is TGTGCCTGGAGTGTCCTCTCGAGGACTGAAGCTTTCTTT. Translation: CAWSVLSRTEAFF.

The chain uses TRBV2 and TRBJ2-7; D perhaps matches TRBD2 (6 bases). The V and J ends lost 3 bases and 1 base respectively, with 10 bases between them. The CDR3 spans 14 residues. Germline V CDR1 and CDR2: SNHLY, FYNNEI. In DNA, the CDR3 is TGTGCCAGCAGTGATCGGCGGGGATCCTACGAGCAGTACTTC. It yields the protein CASSDRRGSYEQYF.

In this sample, this clone turned up once. The chain couples TRBV2 to TRBJ1-2; D not resolved. V lost 4 bases and J 8 bases, leaving 11 bases between the germline ends. The germline V gene encodes CDR1 SNHLY and CDR2 FYNNEI. CDR3 length: 12 residues. The CDR3 nucleotides are TGTGCCAGCAGTGTTATGGGGAGCGGCTACACCTTC. Protein product: CASSVMGSGYTF.

This clone was counted only a few times. The rearrangement joins TRBV18 to TRBJ1-6; 8 bases match TRBD1. With V trimmed by 5 bases and J by 10 bases, 10 bases remained unmatched. CDR1 and CDR2 (germline): KGHSH, LQKENI. The CDR3 consists of 15 residues. The CDR3 DNA reads as TGTGCCAGCTCAACAAGACAGGGGAAGGAATCACCCCTCCACTTT. Translating gives CASSTRQGKESPLHF. Complete variable domain (other parts from reference TRBV18 and TRBJ1-6): NAGVMQNPRHLVRRRGQEARLRCSPMKGHSHVYWYRQLPEEGLKFMVYLQKENIIDESGMPKERFSAEFPKEGPSILRIQQVVRGDSAAYFCASSTRQGKESPLHFGNGTRLTVT.

The V call is TRBV5-1, the J call TRBJ1-1, with D possibly matching TRBD1 (5 bases). The V gene's germline CDR1 is SGHRS and CDR2 YFSETQ. The CDR3 totals 13 residues. V was cut by 4 bases and J by 4 bases, with 11 bases left in between. This chain's CDR3 is CASSDQGGTEAFF. In nucleotides, the CDR3 is TGCGCCAGCAGCGACCAGGGTGGCACTGAAGCTTTCTTT.

V usage is TRBV19 and J usage is TRBJ2-1, with D maybe TRBD2 (6 bases). Trimming removed 6 bases from V and 0 bases from J, with 12 bases in between. The CDR3 loop spans 15 amino acids. Germline V gene sequence: CDR1 LNHDA, CDR2 SQIVND (reference sequence). The CDR3 region is CASSGTLSSYNEQFF. In DNA, the CDR3 is TGTGCCAGTAGCGGGACTCTGAGCTCCTACAATGAGCAGTTCTTC.

There are a few counts of this clone. The rearrangement joins TRBV5-4 to TRBJ1-4; 11 nucleotides line up with TRBD1. CDR1 SGHNT and CDR2 YYREEE come from the germline V gene (reference sequence). The CDR3 is made up of 16 amino acids. J lost 5 bases, V lost 0 bases, and 3 bases had no gene match. The CDR3: CASSLGWTGGNEKLFF. The CDR3 region has the DNA TGTGCCAGCAGCTTGGGTTGGACAGGGGGCAATGAAAAACTGTTTTTT.

This chain joins TRBV7-2 and TRBJ1-2; no definite D call. V dropped 4 bases and J dropped 8 bases, with 14 bases sitting between them. Germline loops: CDR1 SGHTA, CDR2 FQGNSA. The CDR3 has 13 amino acids. The CDR3 is CASSSSAGIGYTF. In DNA form, the CDR3 reads TGTGCCAGCAGCTCCTCCGCGGGGATCGGCTACACCTTC.

The chain joins TRBV19 to TRBJ2-5; D is possibly TRBD1 (6 bases). This CDR3 is built from 13 residues. Germline CDR1 is LNHDA and CDR2 is SQIVND (reference sequence). V lost 4 bases, J lost 5 bases, and 11 bases lay in between. The chain's CDR3 is CASSNLQGETQYF. In DNA form, the CDR3 reads TGTGCCAGTAGTAATTTGCAGGGGGAGACCCAGTACTTC.

V usage is TRBV19 and J usage is TRBJ2-5; 7 nucleotides agree with TRBD1. The germline V gene encodes CDR1 LNHDA and CDR2 SQIVND (reference sequence). CDR3 length: 14 residues. V lost 6 bases and J lost 4; bases outside the gene matches: 8. CDR3 residues: CASRPGQERETQYF. The CDR3 nucleotides are TGTGCCAGTAGACCCGGACAGGAACGAGAGACCCAGTACTTC.

The chain links TRBV2 to TRBJ2-5; TRBD2 agrees at 14 bases. With 8 bases clipped from V and 5 bases from J, the junction kept 7 bases outside the gene matches. There are 15 residues in the CDR3. The germline V gene encodes CDR1 SNHLY and CDR2 FYNNEI. The CDR3 sequence is CASGTSGGGRETQYF. CDR3 DNA sequence: TGTGCCAGCGGGACTAGCGGGGGAGGTAGGGAGACCCAGTACTTC. Using reference TRBV2 and TRBJ2-5 for the parts outside the CDR3, the full variable domain is EPEVTQTPSHQVTQMGQEVILRCVPISNHLYFYWYRQILGQKVEFLVSFYNNEISEKSEIFDDQFSVERPDGSNFTLKIRSTKLEDSAMYFCASGTSGGGRETQYFGPGTRLLVL.

The count of this clone is one. The V gene is TRBV7-3, the J gene TRBJ1-2; D may be TRBD1 (6 bases). The CDR3 has 15 residues. Germline V gives CDR1 SGHTA, CDR2 FQGTGA. The V end lost 1 base, the J end lost 5 bases, and 14 bases lay between the germline ends. CDR3 bases: TGTGCCAGCAGCTTAAGCGGGGGGGCAGGGTATGGCTACACCTTC. Translating gives CASSLSGGAGYGYTF.

The V call is TRBV10-1, the J call TRBJ2-2, with a tentative D call TRBD1 (6 bases). V lost 7 bases and J lost 2, with 8 bases in between. The CDR3 has 13 residues. Germline CDR1 WNHNN, CDR2 SYGVQD (reference sequence). CDR3 nucleotides: TGCGCCAGCAAGGACAGAAACACCGGGGAGCTGTTTTTT. Translating it yields CASKDRNTGELFF.

The V and J genes are TRBV2 and TRBJ2-2; TRBD2 might be the D (6 bases). Trimming stripped 8 bases from V and 3 bases from J, with 16 bases between. The CDR3 runs 15 residues. Germline V CDR1 and CDR2: SNHLY, FYNNEI. DNA for the CDR3: TGTGCCAGCTCTAATACGGGACTTTACACCGGGGAGCTGTTTTTT. Its translation is CASSNTGLYTGELFF.

J is TRBJ1-5 and V is TRBV2; D remains ambiguous. The V and J ends lost 5 bases and 4 bases respectively, with 12 bases between them. Germline CDR1 is SNHLY and CDR2 is FYNNEI. The CDR3 is 14 residues long. CDR3 sequence reads: CASSPTGSNQPQHF. CDR3 nucleotides: TGTGCCAGCAGTCCTACGGGGTCGAATCAGCCCCAGCATTTT.

The chain joins TRBV7-2 to TRBJ1-2; no clear D. Germline V gene sequence: CDR1 SGHTA, CDR2 FQGNSA. This CDR3 is 14 amino acids long. V was cut by 5 bases and J by 2 bases, with 12 bases left in between. CDR3 protein: CASSEYGENYGYTF. The CDR3 coding sequence is TGTGCCAGCAGCGAATACGGGGAAAACTATGGCTACACCTTC.

This clone showed up just a few times. This chain links TRBV2 with TRBJ1-5; D is undetermined. The germline gives CDR1 SNHLY, CDR2 FYNNEI. CDR3 length: 15 amino acids. Trimming removed 8 bases at V and 2 bases at J, with 16 bases between. The CDR3 reads CASGPPRAGNQPQHF. Here the CDR3 DNA reads TGTGCCAGCGGCCCCCCGAGGGCGGGCAATCAGCCCCAGCATTTT.